This is a list of T cell receptor beta chains from one sample in a study of T-cell memory formation after mild COVID-19. One entry per CDR3 protein, called by TCRdb with MiXCR from the 5' RACE reads. The sample lists 500,000 to 550,000 distinct CDR3 sequences, about 20% seen once, with around an eighth in the top ten. The sequenced material came from PBMCs or a T cell subset sorted from them (not recorded which). Receptors were obtained from an adult woman who had mild COVID-19 (a few samples of this study predate the infection). Cell type and time point are not known. Each CDR3 is given with its conserved first and last residue. A D gene is named only where the DNA matches it firmly. Clone size appears in some rows only: once, few, many, or a class for an expanded clone.

v_gene	j_gene	abundance	d_gene	CDR3nt	CDR3aa
TRBV12-3/TRBV12-4	TRBJ1-5	.	.	TGTGCCAGCAGCACTGGAGGGTTTTATAGCAATCAGCCCCAGCATTTT	CASSTGGFYSNQPQHF
TRBV6-1	TRBJ1-1	.	.	TGTGCCAGCACGTTTTGGGGGAGCACTGAAGCTTTCTTT	CASTFWGSTEAFF
TRBV25-1	TRBJ2-5	.	TRBD2	TGTGCCAGCAGTGATCTAGCGGGAGGGCCCTATGGAGAGACCCAGTACTTC	CASSDLAGGPYGETQYF
TRBV7-7	TRBJ2-5	.	TRBD1	TGTGCTAGCAGCTCGCGACGGACAGGGAGCGGAGAGACCCAGTACTTC	CASSSRRTGSGETQYF
TRBV6-1	TRBJ2-7	.	.	TGTGCCAGTACAGGGGGACTAGAGGACTACGAGCAGTACTTC	CASTGGLEDYEQYF
TRBV5-1	TRBJ2-7	.	TRBD2	TGCGCCAGCAGCTTGGGCTCTAGCGGGGGGATTTACGAGCAGTACTTC	CASSLGSSGGIYEQYF
TRBV29-1	TRBJ2-1	.	.	TGCAGCGAGGTGAGGGGATCCCTTAGTTACAATGAGCAGTTCTTC	CSEVRGSLSYNEQFF
TRBV7-6	TRBJ2-5	many	TRBD2	TGTGCCAGCAGCCTATACACTAGCGGAGAGACCCAGTACTTC	CASSLYTSGETQYF
TRBV6-2/TRBV6-3	TRBJ2-5	.	TRBD2	TGTGCCAGCAGCCCCGGACTAGCGGGGAAGACCCAGTACTTC	CASSPGLAGKTQYF
TRBV12-3/TRBV12-4	TRBJ2-3	.	TRBD2	TGTGCCAGCACCTTAGCCAGCGGGAGTACAGATACGCAGTATTTT	CASTLASGSTDTQYF
TRBV7-9	TRBJ2-5	few	.	TGTGCCAGCAGCTTCCCCGGGGTTTCAGAGACCCAGTACTTC	CASSFPGVSETQYF
TRBV19	TRBJ2-3	.	.	TGTGCCAGGGTGGACGGAGGCACAGATACGCAGTATTTT	CARVDGGTDTQYF
TRBV27	TRBJ2-4	.	.	TGTGCCAGCAGTTTGGGGGGCGGGGCAGACAAGTACTTC	CASSLGGGADKYF
TRBV6-6	TRBJ2-7	many	.	TGTGCCAGCAGTGCGGGACTCCGTAACGAGCAGTACTTC	CASSAGLRNEQYF
TRBV7-9	TRBJ2-7	many	.	TGTGCCAGCAGCTTTGGTGACGAGCAGTACTTC	CASSFGDEQYF
TRBV10-3	TRBJ2-5	.	.	TGTGCCATCAGTTCCTCTGGCACGGGCGTCGAGACCCAGTACTTC	CAISSSGTGVETQYF